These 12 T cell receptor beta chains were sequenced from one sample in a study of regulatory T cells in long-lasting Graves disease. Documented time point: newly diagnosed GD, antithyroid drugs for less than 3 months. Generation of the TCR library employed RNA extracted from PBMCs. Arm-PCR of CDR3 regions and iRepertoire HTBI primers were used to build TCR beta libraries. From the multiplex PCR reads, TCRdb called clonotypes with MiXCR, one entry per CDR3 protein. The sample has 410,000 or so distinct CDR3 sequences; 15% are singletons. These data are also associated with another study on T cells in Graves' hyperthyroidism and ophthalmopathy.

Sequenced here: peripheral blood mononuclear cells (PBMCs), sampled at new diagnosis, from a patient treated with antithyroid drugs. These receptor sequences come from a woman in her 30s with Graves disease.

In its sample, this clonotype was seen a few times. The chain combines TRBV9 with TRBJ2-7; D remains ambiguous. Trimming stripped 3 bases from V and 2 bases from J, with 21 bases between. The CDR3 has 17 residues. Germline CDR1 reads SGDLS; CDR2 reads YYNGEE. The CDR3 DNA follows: TGTGCCAGCAGCGCACTCCCCCCCGGCCCGCCCACCTACGAGCAGTACTTC. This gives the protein CASSALPPGPPTYEQYF.

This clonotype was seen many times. In nucleotides, the CDR3 is TGTGCCAGCAGTTGGGACGGAGACTACGAGCAGTACTTC. Its translation is CASSWDGDYEQYF. The V gene is TRBV6-5, the J gene TRBJ2-7; D is possibly TRBD1 or TRBD2 (5 bases each). This CDR3 comprises 13 residues. Looked up from germline, CDR1 is MNHEY and CDR2 is SVGAGI. The germline V and J ends were trimmed by 4 bases and 3 bases, with 10 bases remaining between them.

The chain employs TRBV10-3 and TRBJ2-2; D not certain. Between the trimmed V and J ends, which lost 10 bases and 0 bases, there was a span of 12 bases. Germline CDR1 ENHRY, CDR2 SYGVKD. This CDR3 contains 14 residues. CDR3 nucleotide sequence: TGTGCCACTTCGGCCGGCGCGAACACCGGGGAGCTGTTTTTT. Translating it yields CATSAGANTGELFF.

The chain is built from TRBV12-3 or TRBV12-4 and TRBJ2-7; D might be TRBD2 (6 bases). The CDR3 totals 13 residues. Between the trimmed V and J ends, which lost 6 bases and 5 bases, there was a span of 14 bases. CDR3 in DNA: TGTGCCAGCAGGACGGGGTGGGGGGACGAGCAGTACTTC. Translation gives CASRTGWGDEQYF.

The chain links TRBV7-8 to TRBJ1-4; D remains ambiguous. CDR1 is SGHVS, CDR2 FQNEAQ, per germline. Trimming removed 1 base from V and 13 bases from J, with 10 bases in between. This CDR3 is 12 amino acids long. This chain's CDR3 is CASSLDETLLFF. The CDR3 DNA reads TGTGCCAGCAGCTTAGATGAGACGCTACTGTTTTTT.

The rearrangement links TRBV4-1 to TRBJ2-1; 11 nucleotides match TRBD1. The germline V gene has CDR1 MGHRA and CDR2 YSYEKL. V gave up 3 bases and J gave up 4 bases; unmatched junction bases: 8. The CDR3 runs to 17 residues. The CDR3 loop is CASSHVSGTGGYNEQFF. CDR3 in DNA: TGCGCCAGCAGCCACGTGTCCGGGACAGGGGGATACAATGAGCAGTTCTTC.

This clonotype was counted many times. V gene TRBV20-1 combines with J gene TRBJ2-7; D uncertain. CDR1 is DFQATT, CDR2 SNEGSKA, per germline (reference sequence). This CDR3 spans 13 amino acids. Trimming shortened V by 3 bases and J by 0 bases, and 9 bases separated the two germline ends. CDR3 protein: CSARLAASYEQYF. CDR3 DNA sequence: TGCAGTGCTAGGCTGGCGGCCTCCTACGAGCAGTACTTC.

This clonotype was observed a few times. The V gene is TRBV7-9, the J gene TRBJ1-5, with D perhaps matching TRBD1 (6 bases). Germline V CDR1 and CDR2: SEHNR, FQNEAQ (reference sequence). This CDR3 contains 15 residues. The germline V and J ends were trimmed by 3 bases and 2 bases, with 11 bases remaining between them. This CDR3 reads CASSFGGLRNQPQHF. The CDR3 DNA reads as TGTGCCAGCAGCTTCGGGGGGCTGCGCAATCAGCCCCAGCATTTT.

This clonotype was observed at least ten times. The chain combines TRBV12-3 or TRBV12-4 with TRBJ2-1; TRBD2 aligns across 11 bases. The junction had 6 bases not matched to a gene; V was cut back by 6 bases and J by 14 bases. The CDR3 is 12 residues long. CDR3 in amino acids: CASSHLAGGEFF. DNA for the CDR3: TGTGCCAGCAGCCACTTAGCGGGAGGGGAGTTCTTC.

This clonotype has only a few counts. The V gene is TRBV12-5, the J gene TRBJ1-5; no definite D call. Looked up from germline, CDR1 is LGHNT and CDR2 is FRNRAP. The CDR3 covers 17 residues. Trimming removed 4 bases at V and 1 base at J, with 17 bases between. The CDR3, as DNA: TGTGCTAGTGGTTCATTCGGTGGGGTTATAAGCAATCAGCCCCAGCATTTT. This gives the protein CASGSFGGVISNQPQHF.

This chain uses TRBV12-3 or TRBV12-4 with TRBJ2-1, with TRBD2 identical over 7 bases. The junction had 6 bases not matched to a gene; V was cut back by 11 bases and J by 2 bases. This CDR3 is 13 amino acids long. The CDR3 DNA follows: TGTGCCCCCTCCAGCGGGGCCTACAATGAGCAGTTCTTC. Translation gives CAPSSGAYNEQFF.

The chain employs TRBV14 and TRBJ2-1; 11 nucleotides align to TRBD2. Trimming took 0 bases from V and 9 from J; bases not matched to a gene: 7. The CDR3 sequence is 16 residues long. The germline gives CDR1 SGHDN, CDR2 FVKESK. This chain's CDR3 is CASSQDTASGRSEQFF. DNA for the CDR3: TGTGCCAGCAGCCAAGATACGGCTAGCGGGAGGAGTGAGCAGTTCTTC. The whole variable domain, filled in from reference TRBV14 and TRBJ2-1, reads EAGVTQFPSHSVIEKGQTVTLRCDPISGHDNLYWYRRVMGKEIKFLLHFVKESKQDESGMPNNRFLAERTGGTYSTLKVQPAELEDSGVYFCASSQDTASGRSEQFFGPGTRLTVL.